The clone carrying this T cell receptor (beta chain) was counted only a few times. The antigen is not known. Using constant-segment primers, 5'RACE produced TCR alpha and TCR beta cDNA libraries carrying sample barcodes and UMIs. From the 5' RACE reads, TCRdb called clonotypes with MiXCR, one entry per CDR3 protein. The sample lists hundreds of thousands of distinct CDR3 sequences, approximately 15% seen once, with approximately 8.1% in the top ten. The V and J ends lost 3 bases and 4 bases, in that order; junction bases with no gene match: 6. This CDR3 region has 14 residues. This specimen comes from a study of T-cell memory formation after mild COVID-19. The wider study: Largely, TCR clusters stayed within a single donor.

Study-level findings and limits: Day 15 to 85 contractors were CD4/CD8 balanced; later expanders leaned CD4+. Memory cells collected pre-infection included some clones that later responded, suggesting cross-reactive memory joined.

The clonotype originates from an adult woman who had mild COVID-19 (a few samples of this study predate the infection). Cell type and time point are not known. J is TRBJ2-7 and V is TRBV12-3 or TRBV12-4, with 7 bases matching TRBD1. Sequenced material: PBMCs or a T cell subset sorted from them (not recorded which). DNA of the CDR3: TGTGCCAGCAGTTTGACGACAGGGCGGTACGAGCAGTACTTC. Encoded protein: CASSLTTGRYEQYF.